This TCR beta chain is from a study of T-cell reconstitution after alpha-beta-depleted transplantation in children. Whole-study findings and limits: The origin of alpha-beta T cells about two months after transplant was reportedly several hundred expanded graft clones. From newly produced T cells came most of the T-cell counts and diversity one year after transplant. Recipient T cells and thymic progenitors that survived were the source of the high TCRbeta diversity seen at day 60 in some patients.

The authors prepared the TCRbeta library with unique molecular identifiers. TCRdb recomputed calls from the PCR reads with MiXCR, one row per CDR3 protein. The sample includes a few hundred thousand distinct CDR3 sequences, under 15% seen only once; the top ten take roughly 2.3%. This clonotype was seen a handful of times. Its specificity is not known. The material sequenced was PBMCs, mostly from graft donor cells, taken 360 days after TCRalphabeta/CD19-depleted stem cell transplant. The receptor was derived from a male patient aged 10 to 17 who had a stem cell transplant for acute myeloid leukemia, so the T cells may come from the graft donor.

The CDR3 sequence: CASSYSYTDRSSYNEQFF. In nucleotides, the CDR3 is TGTGCCAGCAGTTACTCGTATACTGACCGAAGCTCCTACAATGAGCAGTTCTTC. This chain uses TRBV6-5 with TRBJ2-1; D ambiguous. The CDR3 is 18 amino acids. Germline V lookup: CDR1 MNHEY, CDR2 SVGAGI. The V gene lost 0 bases and the J gene lost 0 bases, with 15 bases spanning the gap.